The 18 T cell receptor beta chains presented below share a single source sample, sequenced in a study of blood T cell repertoires in COVID-19. Produced via immunoSEQ multiplex PCR; TCRdb's table is partial and in-frame only. The table has roughly 88,000 clones, roughly 72% seen once. The sample taken for sequencing was peripheral blood. The origin of the receptors is a woman aged 55-70 years in a cohort sampled during active or convalescent COVID-19.

This chain joins TRBV28 and TRBJ2-7; maybe TRBD1 (5 bases). The CDR3 sequence is 16 residues long. The germline gives CDR1 MDHEN, CDR2 SYDVKM. Trimming removed 2 bases from V and 0 bases from J, with 14 bases in between. The CDR3 coding sequence is TGTGCCAGCAGTTTACGGACGACAGTGAACTCCTACGAGCAGTACTTC. It is translated as CASSLRTTVNSYEQYF.

The J gene is TRBJ2-3, the V gene TRBV28; D gene ambiguous. V was cut by 5 bases and J by 9 bases, with 9 bases left in between. This CDR3 contains 11 residues. Germline V gene data show CDR1 as MDHEN and CDR2 as SYDVKM. The CDR3 spells CASSQRQTQYF. The CDR3 coding sequence is TGTGCCAGCAGTCAGCGCCAAACGCAGTATTTT. Complete variable domain (other parts from reference TRBV28 and TRBJ2-3): DVKVTQSSRYLVKRTGEKVFLECVQDMDHENMFWYRQDPGLGLRLIYFSYDVKMKEKGDIPEGYSVSREKKERFSLILESASTNQTSMYLCASSQRQTQYFGPGTRLTVL.

The chain joins TRBV5-1 to TRBJ1-4; 9 bases match TRBD1. The germline gives CDR1 SGHRS, CDR2 YFSETQ. With 0 bases clipped from V and 8 bases from J, the junction kept 5 bases outside the gene matches. This CDR3 contains 15 residues. CDR3 coding DNA: TGCGCCAGCAGCTTGGCCGGACAGGGGCGAGAAAAACTGTTTTTT. Encoded protein: CASSLAGQGREKLFF.

This clone was counted between two and nine times. The chain employs TRBV7-9 and TRBJ2-7, with TRBD1 matching over 8 bases. This CDR3 spans 12 amino acids. Looked up from germline, CDR1 is SEHNR and CDR2 is FQNEAQ (reference sequence). V trimming: 8 bases; J trimming: 3 bases; junction bases outside the gene matches: 3. CDR3 DNA sequence: TGTGCCAGCGGGACAGGAAGCTACGAGCAGTACTTC. Protein: CASGTGSYEQYF.

The rearrangement uses TRBV5-1 and TRBJ2-1, with D possibly matching TRBD1 (6 bases). This CDR3 comprises 16 residues. Germline V CDR1 and CDR2: SGHRS, YFSETQ. V was pared by 0 bases and J by 2 bases, with 12 bases between. As DNA, the CDR3 is TGCGCCAGCAGCTTGGCCTTCAGGGGAACCTACAATGAGCAGTTCTTC. Translation gives CASSLAFRGTYNEQFF.

This chain joins TRBV7-9 and TRBJ2-3; 8 bases align to TRBD2. This CDR3 region has 15 residues. Trimming removed 5 bases from V and 8 bases from J; junction bases left unmatched: 12. Germline CDR1 is SEHNR and CDR2 is FQNEAQ (reference sequence). CDR3 sequence reads: CASSPGGVPGVTQYF. The CDR3 nucleotides read TGTGCCAGCAGCCCCGGGGGGGTTCCGGGGGTTACGCAGTATTTT.

The chain recombines TRBV5-1 with TRBJ1-2; TRBD1 matches at 10 bases. The CDR3 loop spans 17 amino acids. V gave up 4 bases and J gave up 4 bases; unmatched junction bases: 13. Germline CDR1 is SGHRS and CDR2 is YFSETQ. The CDR3 region has the DNA TGCGCCAGCAGCCGAGGGACAGGGGAGCCCCTACTCTATGGCTACACCTTC. Protein: CASSRGTGEPLLYGYTF. Complete variable domain (other parts from reference TRBV5-1 and TRBJ1-2): KAGVTQTPRYLIKTRGQQVTLSCSPISGHRSVSWYQQTPGQGLQFLFEYFSETQRNKGNFPGRFSGRQFSNSRSEMNVSTLELGDSALYLCASSRGTGEPLLYGYTFGSGTRLTVV.

The CDR3 sequence is CASSVPYVGVSGNQPQHF. Here the CDR3 DNA reads TGTGCCAGCAGTGTACCTTACGTCGGGGTGAGTGGCAATCAGCCCCAGCATTTT. The J gene is TRBJ1-5, the V gene TRBV28, with no clear D. V was cut by 5 bases and J by 2 bases, with 22 bases left in between. The CDR3 runs 18 residues. The V gene's germline CDR1 is MDHEN and CDR2 SYDVKM.

The rearrangement links TRBV2 to TRBJ1-2; D is possibly TRBD1 (6 bases). This CDR3 has 13 residues. The germline V and J ends were trimmed by 7 bases and 3 bases, with 12 bases remaining between them. Germline CDR1 SNHLY, CDR2 FYNNEI. CDR3 loop: CASKGGADYGYTF. DNA for the CDR3: TGTGCCAGCAAGGGGGGGGCTGACTATGGCTACACCTTC. The whole variable domain, filled in from reference TRBV2 and TRBJ1-2, reads EPEVTQTPSHQVTQMGQEVILRCVPISNHLYFYWYRQILGQKVEFLVSFYNNEISEKSEIFDDQFSVERPDGSNFTLKIRSTKLEDSAMYFCASKGGADYGYTFGSGTRLTVV.

This clone was seen once. The chain uses TRBV3-1 (or the pseudogene TRBV3-2) and TRBJ1-3; 9 nucleotides agree with TRBD1. CDR3 length: 15 amino acids. Germline V lookup: CDR1 LGHDT, CDR2 YNNKEL (reference sequence). After removal of 1 base from V and 7 bases from J, the junction contained 5 bases not matched to a gene. The CDR3 sequence is CASSQGTGVWNTIYF. The DNA of the CDR3 is TGTGCCAGCAGCCAAGGGACAGGGGTATGGAACACCATATATTTT.

This chain joins TRBV30 and TRBJ1-6, with TRBD1 as a possible D gene (5 bases). Germline V gives CDR1 GTSNPN, CDR2 SVGIG (reference sequence). The CDR3 is made up of 12 amino acids. V gave up 1 base and J gave up 8 bases, with 6 bases separating them. This chain's CDR3 is CAWSEGYSPLHF. The CDR3 DNA reads TGTGCCTGGAGTGAGGGGTATTCACCCCTCCACTTT.

The chain uses TRBV28 and TRBJ1-2; weak D call: TRBD1 (5 bases). V lost 1 base to trimming and J lost 7 bases, with 13 bases between them. In germline, CDR1 is MDHEN, CDR2 SYDVKM. There are 14 residues in the CDR3. The CDR3 region has the DNA TGTGCCAGCAGTTTATATCGGGGGTACGGTGGCTACACCTTC. This translates into CASSLYRGYGGYTF.

This rearrangement joins TRBV7-2 to TRBJ1-2; D ambiguous. Trimming stripped 5 bases from V and 6 bases from J, with 16 bases between. CDR3 length: 14 residues. Germline V lookup: CDR1 SGHTA, CDR2 FQGNSA. DNA of the CDR3: TGTGCCAGCAGCCCCCTCGCGAGAGTAGATGGCTACACCTTC. Translating gives CASSPLARVDGYTF. Complete variable domain (other parts from reference TRBV7-2 and TRBJ1-2): GAGVSQSPSNKVTEKGKDVELRCDPISGHTALYWYRQSLGQGLEFLIYFQGNSAPDKSGLPSDRFSAERTGGSVSTLTIQRTQQEDSAVYLCASSPLARVDGYTFGSGTRLTVV.

The V and J genes are TRBV4-3 and TRBJ2-7; D gene ambiguous. The CDR3 consists of 17 residues. With 1 base removed from V and 2 bases from J, the gap between germline ends came to 18 bases. Germline CDR1 is LGHNA and CDR2 is YSLEER. The DNA of the CDR3 is TGCGCCAGCAGCCAAGGGTTTAGGAGCTACGAGACCTACGAGCAGTACTTC. This sequence encodes CASSQGFRSYETYEQYF.

The genes are TRBV13 and TRBJ2-5; D is possibly TRBD1 (6 bases). CDR3 length: 15 amino acids. The V end lost 1 base, the J end lost 4 bases, and 13 bases lay between the germline ends. CDR1 PRHDT and CDR2 FYEKMQ come from the germline V gene (reference sequence). CDR3 protein: CASSLEGHWGETQYF. The DNA of the CDR3 is TGTGCCAGCAGCTTAGAGGGACATTGGGGAGAGACCCAGTACTTC.

In this sample, this clone turned up a few times. The CDR3 loop reads CASSFLARETQYF. CDR3 in DNA: TGTGCCAGCAGCTTCTTGGCGAGGGAGACCCAGTACTTC. This chain links TRBV7-2 with TRBJ2-5; D remains unclear. This CDR3 comprises 13 residues. The V end was cut by 3 bases, the J end by 5 bases, with 10 bases between. The germline gives CDR1 SGHTA, CDR2 FQGNSA. The whole variable domain, remainder taken from reference TRBV7-2 and TRBJ2-5, is GAGVSQSPSNKVTEKGKDVELRCDPISGHTALYWYRQSLGQGLEFLIYFQGNSAPDKSGLPSDRFSAERTGGSVSTLTIQRTQQEDSAVYLCASSFLARETQYFGPGTRLLVL.

CDR3 sequence: CASSLAGDRNSNQPQHF. CDR3 bases: TGCGCCAGCAGCTTGGCCGGGGACAGAAATAGCAATCAGCCCCAGCATTTT. This chain connects TRBV5-1 to TRBJ1-5; TRBD1 matches 7 bases. From germline, CDR1 is SGHRS and CDR2 YFSETQ. V lost 0 bases and J lost 0; bases outside the gene matches: 6. This CDR3 region has 17 residues. The full variable domain, in which reference TRBV5-1 and TRBJ1-5 provide the parts outside the CDR3, is KAGVTQTPRYLIKTRGQQVTLSCSPISGHRSVSWYQQTPGQGLQFLFEYFSETQRNKGNFPGRFSGRQFSNSRSEMNVSTLELGDSALYLCASSLAGDRNSNQPQHFGDGTRLSIL.

The chain links TRBV4-1 to TRBJ1-2; D gene unclear. The CDR3 extends over 12 amino acids. Trimming stripped 1 base from V and 4 bases from J, with 4 bases between. CDR1 and CDR2 (germline): MGHRA, YSYEKL. CDR3 loop: CASSQVSYGYTF. For the CDR3, the DNA is TGCGCCAGCAGCCAAGTGAGCTATGGCTACACCTTC.